These 9 T cell receptor beta chains were sequenced from one sample in a study of Graves' ophthalmopathy and Graves' hyperthyroidism. Scientists amplified the TCR beta CDR3 regions from RNA transcripts. HTBI-primed RT-PCR formed the first round, and a multiplex PCR formed the second. MiXCR, run by TCRdb on the multiplex PCR reads, gives a single entry per CDR3 protein. The sample shows about 1.2 million distinct CDR3 sequences, roughly two fifths of them seen only once. The sample taken for sequencing was peripheral blood or thyroid tissue (not recorded which). The receptors originated from an adult man with Graves' hyperthyroidism.

At least ten counts were recorded for this clonotype. The CDR3 protein is CASSAGRLSGNTIYF. In DNA form, the CDR3 reads TGTGCCAGCAGCGCTGGACGGCTCTCTGGAAACACCATATATTTT. J is TRBJ1-3 and V is TRBV9; no firm D call. Trimming pared 3 bases from V and 0 bases from J, leaving 10 bases between. The CDR3 has 15 amino acids. Germline CDR1 is SGDLS and CDR2 is YYNGEE.

This chain uses TRBV5-1 with TRBJ1-4; 9 bases fit TRBD1. The ends lost 4 bases at V and 8 bases at J; junction bases unmatched: 9. Germline CDR1 reads SGHRS; CDR2 reads YFSETQ. The CDR3 extends over 15 amino acids. The CDR3 is CASSGGTGPSEKLFF. The CDR3 nucleotides are TGCGCCAGCAGCGGGGGGACAGGGCCCAGCGAAAAACTGTTTTTT.

This clonotype was counted between two and nine times. At one boundary the junction diverges from the germline segment, which might be a read error. The rearrangement links TRBV10-2 to TRBJ1-2; 8 positions agree with TRBD1. Germline lookup yields CDR1 WSHSY and CDR2 SAAADI. This CDR3 is 15 amino acids long. The CDR3 coding sequence is TGTGCCAGCAGCGAGAGTACAGGGGGTGGCTATGGCTACACCTTC. Its translation: CASSESTGGGYGYTF.

The chain links TRBV12-3 or TRBV12-4 to TRBJ2-7; D may correspond to TRBD1 or TRBD2 (5 bases each). Trimming shortened V by 3 bases and J by 7 bases, and 19 bases separated the two germline ends. The CDR3 runs to 15 residues. The CDR3 DNA reads TGTGCCAGCAGTTTCTCCGGGACCCGCAGTCTAGAGCAGTACTTC. It translates to CASSFSGTRSLEQYF.

The V gene is TRBV9, the J gene TRBJ2-7; D may be TRBD2 (5 bases). Deletions cut 0 bases from V and 2 bases from J, with 9 bases between. This CDR3 spans 14 amino acids. The V gene's germline CDR1 is SGDLS and CDR2 YYNGEE. CDR3 region: CASSVGLTTYEQYF. Here the CDR3 DNA reads TGTGCCAGCAGCGTAGGACTAACCACCTACGAGCAGTACTTC.

This chain links TRBV10-3 with TRBJ1-1; D remains unclear. In germline, CDR1 is ENHRY, CDR2 SYGVKD. This CDR3 contains 13 residues. V lost 6 bases and J 3 bases, leaving 11 bases between the germline ends. This CDR3 is CAIRRDQDTEAFF. The CDR3 DNA is TGTGCCATCAGGCGGGATCAAGACACTGAAGCTTTCTTT.

The chain joins TRBV14 to TRBJ1-2, with D possibly TRBD1 on 6 matching bases. Germline CDR1 SGHDN, CDR2 FVKESK. The CDR3 has 13 residues. V was shortened by 4 bases and J by 6 bases, with 12 bases between the two germline ends. CDR3 residues: CASSLRGADGYTF. The CDR3 DNA reads as TGTGCCAGCAGCCTTAGGGGGGCGGATGGCTACACCTTC.

The sample holds many counts of this clonotype. The chain has TRBV20-1 and TRBJ1-2; 7 bases match TRBD1. Trimming removed 6 bases from V and 8 bases from J; junction bases left unmatched: 9. This CDR3 spans 12 amino acids. Per germline, CDR1 DFQATT and CDR2 SNEGSKA (reference sequence). In nucleotides, the CDR3 is TGCAGTGCCCCCCAAGACAGGGCGGGCTACACCTTC. It codes for CSAPQDRAGYTF.

This clonotype was recorded a few times. V usage is TRBV6-5 and J usage is TRBJ2-7; possible D gene TRBD1, 5 bases. This CDR3 is built from 14 residues. Between the trimmed V and J ends, which lost 4 bases and 1 base, there was a span of 11 bases. In germline, CDR1 is MNHEY, CDR2 SVGAGI. This chain's CDR3 is CASSSGDRSYEQYF. The CDR3 nucleotides read TGTGCCAGCAGTTCCGGCGACAGATCCTACGAGCAGTACTTC.